These 30 T cell receptor beta chains were all obtained from the same sample, sequenced in a study of shared clonotypes between healthy human individuals. TCRdb's copy holds only in-frame clones and misses some; the assay was immunoSEQ multiplex PCR. Counted here are more than 2,000,000 clones, 90% to 95% occurring once; the ten biggest clones make up about 0.13%. Input material: naive CD4+ T cells sorted from blood. This sample's subset: CD45RA+ positively selected. These receptors were taken from a man aged 18 to 29 in good health.

This clone was picked up a small number of times. The chain's CDR3 is CASSAAGRSNQPQHF. In DNA, the CDR3 is TGTGCCAGCAGTGCCGCGGGACGTTCCAATCAGCCCCAGCATTTT. The rearrangement links TRBV27 to TRBJ1-5, with a tentative D call TRBD1 (5 bases). Germline-derived CDR1 and CDR2 are MNHEY and SMNVEV (reference sequence). V lost 5 bases, J lost 3 bases, and 14 bases lay in between. This CDR3 contains 15 residues.

V gene TRBV5-6 combines with J gene TRBJ1-2, with 8 bases that match TRBD1. V gave up 4 bases and J gave up 4 bases; unmatched junction bases: 6. The CDR3 is 14 amino acids. The V gene's germline CDR1 is SGHDT and CDR2 YYEEEE. The CDR3 bases are TGTGCCAGCAGCGTAGGACAGGGAGGCTATGGCTACACCTTC. As protein: CASSVGQGGYGYTF.

The V and J genes are TRBV11-2 and TRBJ1-6, with 7 bases that match TRBD1. This CDR3 is built from 15 residues. J gave up 5 bases and V 3 bases, and 4 bases lay outside the gene matches. CDR1 and CDR2 from the germline V gene are SGHAT and FQNNGV. The DNA for the CDR3 is TGTGCCAGCAGCTTTACAGGGGCGGATAATTCACCCCTCCACTTT. This gives the protein CASSFTGADNSPLHF.

The J gene is TRBJ2-2, the V gene TRBV9; the D is unclear. With 2 bases removed from V and 4 bases from J, the gap between germline ends came to 15 bases. This CDR3 is built from 16 residues. Germline V CDR1 and CDR2: SGDLS, YYNGEE. The CDR3 DNA follows: TGTGCCAGCAGCGTCGCGCAGGCAGTTCCCACCGGGGAGCTGTTTTTT. Translating gives CASSVAQAVPTGELFF.

V and J are TRBV27 and TRBJ2-3, with D possibly TRBD1 on 6 matching bases. This CDR3 has 18 amino acids. The germline V gene has CDR1 MNHEY and CDR2 SMNVEV (reference sequence). The V end was cut by 5 bases, the J end by 0 bases, with 21 bases between. In DNA form, the CDR3 reads TGTGCCAGCAGTCTGCGATCGACTCGACAGGTTAGCACAGATACGCAGTATTTT. Amino acids: CASSLRSTRQVSTDTQYF.

The chain has TRBV5-6 and TRBJ1-4; 8 nucleotides agree with TRBD1. V was clipped by 4 bases and J by 4 bases; unmatched bases: 9. There are 16 residues in the CDR3. CDR1 and CDR2 from the germline V gene are SGHDT and YYEEEE. The CDR3 sequence is CASSLLSGTGNEKLFF. The DNA for the CDR3 is TGTGCCAGCAGCCTCCTGTCCGGGACAGGTAATGAAAAACTGTTTTTT.

Concerning this clone: In the same sample, other DNA sequences code for this CDR3. This chain joins TRBV25-1 and TRBJ2-2, with 7 bases aligning to TRBD1. This CDR3 spans 14 amino acids. With 4 bases clipped from V and 1 base from J, the junction kept 0 bases outside the gene matches. Germline CDR1 and CDR2: MGHDK and SYGVNS. The CDR3 sequence is CASSGQGNTGELFF. The CDR3 coding sequence is TGTGCCAGCAGTGGACAGGGGAACACCGGGGAGCTGTTTTTT. Based on the CDR3 plus reference TRBV25-1 and TRBJ2-2, the full variable domain is EADIYQTPRYLVIGTGKKITLECSQTMGHDKMYWYQQDPGMELHLIHYSYGVNSTEKGDLSSESTVSRIRTEHFPLTLESARPSHTSQYLCASSGQGNTGELFFGEGSRLTVL.

The V and J genes are TRBV5-1 and TRBJ1-4, with D perhaps TRBD1 (6 bases). V gave up 0 bases and J gave up 7 bases, with 13 bases separating them. Germline CDR1 and CDR2: SGHRS and YFSETQ. The CDR3 extends over 15 amino acids. The CDR3 DNA reads TGCGCCAGCAGCTTGGTCGGGGGCGCTTCTGAAAAACTGTTTTTT. Translation gives CASSLVGGASEKLFF.

There are a few counts of this clone. CDR3: CSRLGGDGYTF. The CDR3 DNA reads as TGCAGTAGACTGGGTGGGGATGGCTACACCTTC. The gene calls are TRBV20-1 and TRBJ1-2; D gene ambiguous. CDR3 length: 11 residues. Germline V lookup: CDR1 DFQATT, CDR2 SNEGSKA (reference sequence). The V gene lost 8 bases and the J gene lost 6 bases, with 13 bases spanning the gap.

This clone was found once. This chain connects TRBV11-2 to TRBJ1-2; 8 bases align to TRBD1. CDR3 length: 15 residues. Trimming took 5 bases from V and 8 from J; bases not matched to a gene: 13. From germline, CDR1 is SGHAT and CDR2 FQNNGV. CDR3 DNA sequence: TGTGCCAGCAGCGGAACAGGGGGTATTCTTGGGGGCTACACCTTC. The encoded protein is CASSGTGGILGGYTF.

The V gene is TRBV7-9, the J gene TRBJ2-1; D tentatively reads TRBD1 or TRBD2 (5 bases each). The CDR3 sequence is 15 residues long. Trimming pared 1 base from V and 7 bases from J, leaving 14 bases between. Germline-derived CDR1 and CDR2 are SEHNR and FQNEAQ (reference sequence). CDR3 bases: TGTGCCAGCAGCTTAGTGGGGGTTGTTGAGAATGAGCAGTTCTTC. It is translated as CASSLVGVVENEQFF.

The rearrangement links TRBV9 to TRBJ2-7; D may be TRBD1 or TRBD2 (6 bases each). Germline V gives CDR1 SGDLS, CDR2 YYNGEE. The CDR3 runs 12 residues. V gave up 7 bases and J gave up 2 bases, with 10 bases separating them. CDR3 nucleotides: TGTGCCAGCGGAGGGGGACCCTACGAGCAGTACTTC. Amino acid sequence: CASGGGPYEQYF. The whole variable domain, remainder taken from reference TRBV9 and TRBJ2-7, is DSGVTQTPKHLITATGQRVTLRCSPRSGDLSVYWYQQSLDQGLQFLIQYYNGEERAKGNILERFSAQQFPDLHSELNLSSLELGDSALYFCASGGGPYEQYFGPGTRLTVT.

The rearrangement links TRBV6-6 to TRBJ2-7, with 8 bases identical to TRBD1. The J segment lost 3 bases and the V segment lost 4 bases, leaving 5 bases of the junction unmatched. From germline, CDR1 is MNHNY and CDR2 SVGAGI (reference sequence). The CDR3 contains 14 residues. The CDR3 loop reads CASSFQTGGYEQYF. For the CDR3, the DNA is TGTGCCAGCAGTTTCCAAACAGGGGGCTACGAGCAGTACTTC.

V and J are TRBV6-5 and TRBJ2-2; no reliable D call. Germline V gene sequence: CDR1 MNHEY, CDR2 SVGAGI. This CDR3 is 15 amino acids long. Trimming took 6 bases from V and 2 from J, leaving 13 bases between them. The CDR3 region has the DNA TGTGCCAGCAGAGAGCAGACCTTAAACACCGGGGAGCTGTTTTTT. This translates into CASREQTLNTGELFF.

A word on this clone: At the DNA level, this CDR3 is encoded by other sequences in the same sample as well. This chain links TRBV9 with TRBJ2-7; D is ambiguous. Germline V gives CDR1 SGDLS, CDR2 YYNGEE. The CDR3 has 14 residues. V lost 0 bases, J lost 4 bases, and 11 bases lay in between. As DNA, the CDR3 is TGTGCCAGCAGCGTAGGGCCAGAAACGTACGAGCAGTACTTC. As protein: CASSVGPETYEQYF. Drawing the rest from reference TRBV9 and TRBJ2-7, the complete variable domain is DSGVTQTPKHLITATGQRVTLRCSPRSGDLSVYWYQQSLDQGLQFLIQYYNGEERAKGNILERFSAQQFPDLHSELNLSSLELGDSALYFCASSVGPETYEQYFGPGTRLTVT.

This rearrangement joins TRBV14 to TRBJ2-6, with D maybe TRBD1 (6 bases). The ends were cut back, 4 bases at V and 1 base at J, with 8 bases in the middle. The germline V gene has CDR1 SGHDN and CDR2 FVKESK. CDR3 length equals 15 residues. The CDR3 DNA is TGTGCCAGCAGCCCCCAGGGGTCTGGGGCCAACGTCCTGACTTTC. It yields the protein CASSPQGSGANVLTF.

The chain couples TRBV21-1 to TRBJ2-7; the table's D call TRBD1 went unverified against the DNA. TRBV21-1 is a known pseudogene. The CDR3 is 15 residues long. CDR3 in amino acids: CASSMARGRGYEQYF. CDR3 DNA sequence: TGTGCCAGCAGCATGGCCAGGGGAAGGGGGTACGAGCAGTACTTC.

V is TRBV5-1 and J is TRBJ2-4; no definite D call. The germline V and J ends were trimmed by 4 bases and 0 bases, with 14 bases remaining between them. The CDR3 covers 16 residues. Per the germline V gene, CDR1 is SGHRS and CDR2 is YFSETQ. The CDR3, as DNA: TGCGCCAGCAGCCCGGGCCCGCAGATAGCCAAAAACATTCAGTACTTC. Its protein product is CASSPGPQIAKNIQYF.

The chain has TRBV6-5 and TRBJ2-7; TRBD1 agrees at 12 bases. The germline CDR1 and CDR2 sequences are MNHEY and SVGAGI. Germline trimming cut 4 bases from V and 2 bases from J; bases unmatched to any gene: 3. The CDR3 covers 15 residues. The CDR3 DNA follows: TGTGCCAGCAGTTCCGGGACAGGGGGCACCTACGAGCAGTACTTC. Its translation is CASSSGTGGTYEQYF.

This rearrangement joins TRBV6-5 to TRBJ2-2; D ambiguous. Germline V gene data show CDR1 as MNHEY and CDR2 as SVGAGI. The V gene lost 5 bases and the J gene lost 0 bases, with 7 bases spanning the gap. The CDR3 extends over 14 amino acids. CDR3 sequence: CASSPGANTGELFF. The CDR3 region has the DNA TGTGCCAGCAGTCCTGGGGCGAACACCGGGGAGCTGTTTTTT.

The V call is TRBV18, the J call TRBJ1-4, with 7 nucleotides matching TRBD1. Trimming cost V 3 bases and J 0 bases; bases outside gene matches: 10. This CDR3 is built from 18 residues. Germline CDR1 reads KGHSH; CDR2 reads LQKENI. The chain's CDR3 is CASSPVRDRTSTNEKLFF. CDR3 DNA: TGTGCCAGCTCACCGGTCCGGGACAGAACTTCAACTAATGAAAAACTGTTTTTT.

The V call is TRBV6-1, the J call TRBJ2-2, with 9 bases lining up with TRBD2. The germline V gene has CDR1 MNHNS and CDR2 SASEGT. The V segment lost 5 bases and the J segment 7 bases; nucleotides outside the gene matches: 8. The CDR3 covers 15 residues. CDR3 DNA sequence: TGTGCCAGCAGTAGGGCGGGAGGGACCGTCGGGGAGCTGTTTTTT. It translates to CASSRAGGTVGELFF.

The chain combines TRBV7-9 with TRBJ1-4, with D hard to call. Germline CDR1 is SEHNR and CDR2 is FQNEAQ (reference sequence). V was pared by 5 bases and J by 4 bases, with 2 bases between. The CDR3 runs 11 residues. The CDR3 DNA reads TGTGCCAGCAGCATTAATGAAAAACTGTTTTTT. It is translated as CASSINEKLFF.

Of note for this clone: This specimen includes other DNA sequences encoding the same CDR3. The chain uses TRBV7-2 and TRBJ1-5; D unclear. Trimming took off 3 bases at V and 2 bases at J, with 11 bases between the two ends. CDR1 is SGHTA and CDR2 is FQGNSA in the germline V gene. CDR3 length equals 15 residues. The CDR3 sequence: CASSFSSQGNQPQHF. The CDR3, as DNA: TGTGCCAGCAGCTTCAGCAGCCAGGGCAATCAGCCCCAGCATTTT.

The chain combines TRBV5-1 with TRBJ1-4, with D uncertain. Germline V CDR1 and CDR2: SGHRS, YFSETQ. The CDR3 is 15 amino acids. The V and J ends lost 0 bases and 2 bases respectively, with 8 bases between them. The CDR3 region is CASSLGVYTNEKLFF. The CDR3 DNA reads as TGCGCCAGCAGCTTGGGGGTGTACACTAATGAAAAACTGTTTTTT.

Remarks on this clone: The sample carries other DNA sequences with the same CDR3. The chain joins TRBV5-1 to TRBJ2-3; D perhaps matches TRBD1 (5 bases). This CDR3 is 14 amino acids long. Looked up from germline, CDR1 is SGHRS and CDR2 is YFSETQ. V was pared by 0 bases and J by 4 bases, with 9 bases between. Here the CDR3 reads CASSLGQGSDTQYF. The CDR3 DNA sequence: TGCGCCAGCAGCTTGGGGCAGGGATCAGATACGCAGTATTTT.

The chain recombines TRBV2 with TRBJ1-1; 11 bases fit TRBD1. Germline CDR1 and CDR2: SNHLY and FYNNEI. The V and J ends lost 7 bases and 2 bases, in that order; junction bases with no gene match: 3. This CDR3 comprises 14 residues. CDR3 residues: CASTGQGANTEAFF. CDR3 DNA: TGTGCCAGCACCGGACAGGGGGCAAACACTGAAGCTTTCTTT.

The rearrangement uses TRBV9 and TRBJ1-5; 8 bases agree with TRBD1. Losses at the gene ends were 4 bases for V and 6 bases for J; bases not matched to a gene: 6. Looked up from germline, CDR1 is SGDLS and CDR2 is YYNGEE. CDR3 size: 14 residues. The CDR3 reads CASSSDRGGQPQHF. CDR3 nucleotides: TGTGCCAGCAGCTCCGACAGGGGCGGTCAGCCCCAGCATTTT.

This clone was recorded once. The V gene is TRBV5-4, the J gene TRBJ2-1; D is possibly TRBD2 (6 bases). V was pared by 1 base and J by 4 bases, with 12 bases between. Germline-derived CDR1 and CDR2 are SGHNT and YYREEE (reference sequence). The CDR3 extends over 15 amino acids. The CDR3 sequence: CASSLSSGQYNEQFF. The CDR3 DNA sequence: TGTGCCAGCAGCTTGAGTAGCGGACAATACAATGAGCAGTTCTTC. Full variable domain (missing parts from reference TRBV5-4 and TRBJ2-1): ETGVTQSPTHLIKTRGQQVTLRCSSQSGHNTVSWYQQALGQGPQFIFQYYREEENGRGNFPPRFSGLQFPNYSSELNVNALELDDSALYLCASSLSSGQYNEQFFGPGTRLTVL.

The V gene is TRBV29-1, the J gene TRBJ2-3; 12 bases are a match to TRBD2. V was pared by 2 bases and J by 6 bases, with 9 bases of the junction left unmatched. This CDR3 is 16 amino acids long. CDR1 is SQVTM and CDR2 is ANQGSEA in the germline V gene. DNA for the CDR3: TGCAGCGTTGAAACGTTCCTAGCGGGGGGGGCGGATACGCAGTATTTT. It codes for CSVETFLAGGADTQYF.